These 22 T cell receptor beta chains were sequenced from one sample in a study of shared clonotypes between healthy human individuals. The data were produced by immunoSEQ multiplex PCR, yet TCRdb's version contains in-frame clones alone and is incomplete. The table includes approximately 2.5 million clones, about 92% detected once. The sequenced sample consisted of naive CD4+ T cells sorted from blood. Regarding subset: CD45RA+ positively selected. The receptors derive from a man between 18 and 29 years old in good health.

The chain is built from TRBV9 and TRBJ2-7; D assignment may be TRBD1 or TRBD2 (6 bases each). Trimming took off 4 bases at V and 3 bases at J, with 14 bases between the two ends. The CDR3 consists of 14 residues. The germline V gene encodes CDR1 SGDLS and CDR2 YYNGEE. In DNA, the CDR3 is TGTGCCAGCAGCCCATGGGGGGCGAGCTACGAGCAGTACTTC. This encodes CASSPWGASYEQYF.

This chain connects TRBV2 to TRBJ1-2, with TRBD1 matching 9 bases. From germline, CDR1 is SNHLY and CDR2 FYNNEI. Trimming removed 3 bases from V and 2 bases from J; junction bases left unmatched: 13. The length of the CDR3 is 18 residues. CDR3 residues: CASSDKGRQGVLNYGYTF. The CDR3 DNA reads as TGTGCCAGCAGTGATAAAGGGAGACAGGGGGTCCTCAACTATGGCTACACCTTC.

V gene TRBV9 combines with J gene TRBJ2-7; TRBD2 agrees at 7 bases. Germline loops: CDR1 SGDLS, CDR2 YYNGEE. This CDR3 contains 14 residues. With V trimmed by 4 bases and J by 7 bases, 11 bases remained unmatched. CDR3 DNA: TGTGCCAGCAGCCAAAATCCGGGGGGACGGGAGCAGTACTTC. Amino acid sequence: CASSQNPGGREQYF.

J is TRBJ2-5 and V is TRBV28, with 8 bases fitting TRBD1. CDR3 size: 14 residues. The germline gives CDR1 MDHEN, CDR2 SYDVKM. The junction had 5 bases not matched to a gene; V was cut back by 4 bases and J by 4 bases. CDR3 amino acids: CASSWDRRGETQYF. The CDR3 DNA follows: TGTGCCAGCAGTTGGGACAGGCGTGGAGAGACCCAGTACTTC.

Concerning this clone itself: This sample includes further DNA sequences coding for the same CDR3. The rearrangement links TRBV9 to TRBJ2-3; D is unclear. The V gene's germline CDR1 is SGDLS and CDR2 YYNGEE. This CDR3 has 15 amino acids. Trimming removed 0 bases from V and 3 bases from J, with 11 bases in between. The CDR3 sequence is CASSVAVGSTDTQYF. In DNA form, the CDR3 reads TGTGCCAGCAGCGTAGCTGTGGGATCTACAGATACGCAGTATTTT.

The V call is TRBV27, the J call TRBJ1-1; 10 nucleotides line up with TRBD1. Germline CDR1 is MNHEY and CDR2 is SMNVEV (reference sequence). CDR3 length: 15 residues. The V gene end was trimmed by 4 bases and the J gene end by 1 base; junction bases not matched to a gene: 3. CDR3 protein: CASSSWTGGNTEAFF. CDR3 DNA: TGTGCCAGCAGTTCATGGACAGGGGGGAACACTGAAGCTTTCTTT.

This sequence joins TRBV25-1 and TRBJ2-2; TRBD1 aligns across 10 bases. The CDR3 runs 15 residues. V lost 7 bases to trimming and J lost 5 bases; unmatched junction nucleotides: 7. Germline loops: CDR1 MGHDK, CDR2 SYGVNS. The CDR3 DNA reads as TGTGCCAGCACTCAGGGACAGGGGAGGACCGGGGAGCTGTTTTTT. It codes for CASTQGQGRTGELFF.

Regarding this clone: An end of the junction differs from the germline gene, which may be a read error. The chain recombines TRBV7-2 with TRBJ2-3, with a weak D call TRBD1 (7 bases). From germline, CDR1 is SGHTA and CDR2 FQGNSA. The CDR3 loop spans 15 amino acids. DNA for the CDR3: TGTGCCAGCAGCCTAGCAGGGGGGCGTACAGATACGCAGTATTTT. Amino acid sequence: CASSLAGGRTDTQYF. The variable domain in full, with the rest retrieved from reference TRBV7-2 and TRBJ2-3, is GAGVSQSPSNKVTEKGKDVELRCDPISGHTALYWYRQSLGQGLEFLIYFQGNSAPDKSGLPSDRFSAERTGGSVSTLTIQRTQQEDSAVYLCASSLAGGRTDTQYFGPGTRLTVL.

CDR3 nucleotide sequence: TGTGCCAGCACCCCGGGGGGGACTCCTAACTATGGCTACACCTTC. Its protein is CASTPGGTPNYGYTF. The chain has TRBV6-5 and TRBJ1-2; possible D gene TRBD1, 5 bases. The CDR3 is 15 amino acids. Trimming cost V 7 bases and J 0 bases, with 15 bases left between them. Looked up from germline, CDR1 is MNHEY and CDR2 is SVGAGI.

The chain joins TRBV18 to TRBJ2-7; TRBD1 might be the D (5 bases). The CDR3 consists of 15 residues. Germline V CDR1 and CDR2: KGHSH, LQKENI. V shed 0 bases and J shed 6 bases, with 15 bases lying between them. This CDR3 is CASSPPVGDFAEQYF. CDR3 sequence (DNA): TGTGCCAGCTCACCACCGGTAGGGGATTTCGCCGAGCAGTACTTC.

In DNA, the CDR3 is TGTGCCAGCAGTGAAAAAGCCGGGACGGAAGAGACCCAGTACTTC. Amino acid sequence: CASSEKAGTEETQYF. V is TRBV25-1 and J is TRBJ2-5; D possibly uses TRBD1 or TRBD2 (5 bases each). This CDR3 is 15 amino acids long. Between the trimmed V and J ends, which lost 2 bases and 3 bases, there was a span of 13 bases. Per germline, CDR1 MGHDK and CDR2 SYGVNS.

The chain is built from TRBV6-5 and TRBJ2-7, with 9 bases lining up with TRBD1. CDR1 and CDR2 from the germline V gene are MNHEY and SVGAGI. The CDR3 covers 15 residues. The J segment lost 5 bases and the V segment lost 3 bases, leaving 8 bases of the junction unmatched. This chain's CDR3 is CASSYRDRVGNEQYF. Written as DNA, the CDR3 is TGTGCCAGCAGTTATCGGGACAGGGTGGGAAACGAGCAGTACTTC.

The rearrangement joins TRBV30 to TRBJ2-5; D gene unclear. CDR3 length: 12 residues. Germline values: CDR1 GTSNPN, CDR2 SVGIG (reference sequence). The ends were cut back, 0 bases at V and 9 bases at J, with 11 bases in the middle. CDR3 region: CAWSVAAPPQYF. The CDR3, as DNA: TGTGCCTGGAGTGTCGCCGCGCCACCCCAGTACTTC. Using reference TRBV30 and TRBJ2-5 for the parts outside the CDR3, the full variable domain is SQTIHQWPATLVQPVGSPLSLECTVEGTSNPNLYWYRQAAGRGLQLLFYSVGIGQISSEVPQNLSASRPQDRQFILSSKKLLLSDSGFYLCAWSVAAPPQYFGPGTRLLVL.

Details on this clone: Other DNA sequences within the sample encode an identical CDR3. The J gene is TRBJ2-3, the V gene TRBV10-3; 8 nucleotides align to TRBD1. The CDR3 contains 15 residues. V lost 6 bases and J lost 0; bases outside the gene matches: 5. Germline V gives CDR1 ENHRY, CDR2 SYGVKD. The CDR3 coding sequence is TGTGCCATCAGCGCCGGGACAGGTAGCACAGATACGCAGTATTTT. It translates to CAISAGTGSTDTQYF.

As concerns this clone: Other nucleotide sequences in the sample specify the same CDR3. The gene calls are TRBV20-1 and TRBJ1-1, with D unclear. CDR3 length: 11 residues. V gave up 6 bases and J gave up 3 bases, with 8 bases separating them. The germline V gene has CDR1 DFQATT and CDR2 SNEGSKA (reference sequence). The CDR3 bases are TGCAGTGCGACCCCGGACACTGAAGCTTTCTTT. It is translated as CSATPDTEAFF.

The chain couples TRBV10-3 to TRBJ2-5; TRBD2 agrees at 10 bases. This CDR3 has 15 amino acids. J gave up 2 bases and V 3 bases, and 3 bases lay outside the gene matches. Germline assignment: CDR1 ENHRY and CDR2 SYGVKD. The CDR3 region is CAISDGLAAQETQYF. CDR3 in DNA: TGTGCCATCAGTGACGGACTAGCGGCTCAAGAGACCCAGTACTTC.

Comments on this clone: Other DNA sequences in this specimen translate into the identical CDR3. The chain links TRBV28 to TRBJ2-2; D not resolved. Trimming stripped 7 bases from V and 1 base from J, with 4 bases between. Germline V gene data show CDR1 as MDHEN and CDR2 as SYDVKM. CDR3 length: 12 residues. The CDR3 loop is CASIGNTGELFF. The CDR3 bases are TGTGCCAGCATTGGGAACACCGGGGAGCTGTTTTTT.

This chain links TRBV18 with TRBJ1-5; tentative D call: TRBD1 (6 bases). The V gene's germline CDR1 is KGHSH and CDR2 LQKENI. V gave up 3 bases and J gave up 3 bases, with 18 bases separating them. This CDR3 spans 17 amino acids. This chain's CDR3 is CASSPFTGSTPNQPQHF. For the CDR3, the DNA is TGTGCCAGCTCACCCTTTACAGGGTCCACCCCCAATCAGCCCCAGCATTTT.

With respect to this clone: Other DNA sequences within the sample encode an identical CDR3. This chain connects TRBV7-9 to TRBJ2-3; D is unresolved. Trimming removed 5 bases at V and 1 base at J, with 7 bases between. Germline V lookup: CDR1 SEHNR, CDR2 FQNEAQ (reference sequence). CDR3 length equals 13 residues. Here the CDR3 DNA reads TGTGCCAGCAGCCTCTCGGGCACAGATACGCAGTATTTT. It yields the protein CASSLSGTDTQYF. Supplemented by reference TRBV7-9 and TRBJ2-3, the full variable domain reads DTGVSQNPRHKITKRGQNVTFRCDPISEHNRLYWYRQTLGQGPEFLTYFQNEAQLEKSRLLSDRFSAERPKGSFSTLEIQRTEQGDSAMYLCASSLSGTDTQYFGPGTRLTVL.

The chain couples TRBV2 to TRBJ1-6; TRBD1 matches at 7 bases. The CDR3 has 15 residues. Germline lookup yields CDR1 SNHLY and CDR2 FYNNEI. V was clipped by 6 bases and J by 7 bases; unmatched bases: 9. CDR3 sequence (DNA): TGTGCCAGCAGCCCGCAACAGGGGAGGAATTCACCCCTCCACTTT. It translates to CASSPQQGRNSPLHF. The variable domain in full, completed from reference TRBV2 and TRBJ1-6, reads EPEVTQTPSHQVTQMGQEVILRCVPISNHLYFYWYRQILGQKVEFLVSFYNNEISEKSEIFDDQFSVERPDGSNFTLKIRSTKLEDSAMYFCASSPQQGRNSPLHFGNGTRLTVT.

V usage is TRBV19 and J usage is TRBJ2-7, with a possible D match to TRBD2 (6 bases). Deletions cut 3 bases from V and 3 bases from J, with 6 bases between. The V gene's germline CDR1 is LNHDA and CDR2 SQIVND (reference sequence). CDR3 length equals 12 residues. The CDR3, as DNA: TGTGCCAGTAGTATGGAGGGCTACGAGCAGTACTTC. Amino acids: CASSMEGYEQYF. Full variable domain (remainder filled in from reference TRBV19 and TRBJ2-7): DGGITQSPKYLFRKEGQNVTLSCEQNLNHDAMYWYRQDPGQGLRLIYYSQIVNDFQKGDIAEGYSVSREKKESFPLTVTSAQKNPTAFYLCASSMEGYEQYFGPGTRLTVT.

This rearrangement joins TRBV30 to TRBJ2-2; D is ambiguous. Germline CDR1 is GTSNPN and CDR2 is SVGIG (reference sequence). Trimming took off 1 base at V and 5 bases at J, with 5 bases between the two ends. The CDR3 is made up of 12 amino acids. The CDR3 nucleotides read TGTGCCTGGAGTGGAGTTACCGGGGAGCTGTTTTTT. It specifies CAWSGVTGELFF.